Presented here are 10 T cell receptor beta chains from one specimen sequenced in a study of blood T cell repertoires in COVID-19. Sequenced by immunoSEQ multiplex PCR; TCRdb stores in-frame clones only, minus some. The sample lists under 200,000 clones; about nine tenths were seen once. Sequenced input: peripheral blood. These receptors came from a man younger than 35 with acute or convalescent COVID-19.

The chain couples TRBV27 to TRBJ1-1, with D maybe TRBD1 (6 bases). Trimming shortened V by 8 bases and J by 5 bases, and 15 bases separated the two germline ends. Germline V gene lookup returns CDR1 MNHEY and CDR2 SMNVEV (reference sequence). The CDR3 covers 13 residues. The CDR3 is CASYTTGLTEAFF. The CDR3 region has the DNA TGTGCCAGCTATACTACAGGGTTGACTGAAGCTTTCTTT.

This chain connects TRBV6-5 to TRBJ1-5, with TRBD1 matching over 7 bases. CDR1 MNHEY and CDR2 SVGAGI come from the germline V gene. Trimming removed 2 bases from V and 1 base from J; junction bases left unmatched: 2. The CDR3 is 15 amino acids. CDR3 DNA: TGTGCCAGCAGTTACGAGGGGGCGAGCAATCAGCCCCAGCATTTT. Its protein is CASSYEGASNQPQHF.

The chain joins TRBV11-2 to TRBJ1-2; D possibly corresponds to TRBD1 (5 bases). The CDR3 runs to 14 residues. Germline V gene sequence: CDR1 SGHAT, CDR2 FQNNGV. Trimming left V 0 bases short and J 4 bases short, with 9 bases between. CDR3 DNA sequence: TGTGCCAGCAGCTTAGATCCTGGGGCCTATGGCTACACCTTC. Amino acids: CASSLDPGAYGYTF.

The rearrangement uses TRBV28 and TRBJ1-5; the D gene is possibly TRBD1 (5 bases). The CDR3 consists of 13 residues. V dropped 4 bases and J dropped 3 bases, with 7 bases sitting between them. CDR1 is MDHEN and CDR2 is SYDVKM in the germline V gene. CDR3 in amino acids: CASSWGLNQPQHF. The DNA of the CDR3 is TGTGCCAGCAGTTGGGGACTCAATCAGCCCCAGCATTTT.

The chain employs TRBV5-1 and TRBJ1-2, with 10 positions matching TRBD1. The germline gives CDR1 SGHRS, CDR2 YFSETQ. This CDR3 spans 16 amino acids. Germline trimming cut 1 base from V and 6 bases from J; bases unmatched to any gene: 9. CDR3 bases: TGCGCCAGCAGCTTGATAGTTACGGGACAGGGGAATGGCTACACCTTC. Translated, it gives CASSLIVTGQGNGYTF.

This clone has a single count. The rearrangement joins TRBV5-1 to TRBJ2-3; D is possibly TRBD1 (6 bases). There are 17 residues in the CDR3. The V and J ends lost 3 bases and 2 bases respectively, with 19 bases between them. Germline V gene data show CDR1 as SGHRS and CDR2 as YFSETQ. In nucleotides, the CDR3 is TGCGCCAGCAGCTCGACAAATCCAGGGGTTCACACAGATACGCAGTATTTT. Translated: CASSSTNPGVHTDTQYF.

The rearrangement links TRBV5-1 to TRBJ2-7; TRBD1 matches 9 bases. Germline V gene lookup returns CDR1 SGHRS and CDR2 YFSETQ. V shed 4 bases and J 4 bases; nucleotides not matched to a gene: 6. This CDR3 has 14 amino acids. The CDR3 region is CASSPTGGLYEQYF. The CDR3 DNA reads TGCGCCAGCAGCCCCACAGGGGGCCTATACGAGCAGTACTTC.

The chain links TRBV18 to TRBJ2-5; no definite D call. The CDR3 covers 13 residues. Germline-derived CDR1 and CDR2 are KGHSH and LQKENI. With 3 bases removed from V and 2 bases from J, the gap between germline ends came to 7 bases. This chain's CDR3 is CASSPTVQETQYF. CDR3 sequence (DNA): TGTGCCAGCTCACCTACAGTACAAGAGACCCAGTACTTC.

The rearrangement uses TRBV29-1 and TRBJ1-2; D gene uncertain. CDR1 is SQVTM and CDR2 is ANQGSEA in the germline V gene. The germline V and J ends were trimmed by 7 bases and 3 bases, with 15 bases remaining between them. The length of the CDR3 is 13 residues. CDR3 DNA sequence: TGCAGCGCTTATGTCGACGGAGACTATGGCTACACCTTC. This sequence encodes CSAYVDGDYGYTF.

This chain links TRBV19 with TRBJ1-5; D is unclear. The CDR3 runs to 13 residues. V lost 4 bases and J 1 base, leaving 5 bases between the germline ends. Germline V gives CDR1 LNHDA, CDR2 SQIVND (reference sequence). The CDR3 protein is CASSRASNQPQHF. The CDR3 DNA reads TGTGCCAGTAGTAGGGCCAGCAATCAGCCCCAGCATTTT.